Below are 18 T cell receptor beta chains sequenced from a single sample in a study of T cell repertoires in cytomegalovirus infection. TCRdb re-derived calls from the reads in MiXCR, one entry per CDR3 protein. The sample has some 600,000 distinct CDR3 sequences; about 24% are singletons. Sample: CD8+ T cells from PBMCs. These receptors all come from a human donor in good health (CMV status not recorded). Some clones in this sample may be carry-over from other donors' samples.

A few counts support this clonotype. The V and J genes are TRBV10-3 and TRBJ2-1; D is perhaps TRBD2 (5 bases). The V and J ends lost 10 bases and 5 bases respectively, with 9 bases between them. This CDR3 is built from 11 residues. Germline V gene sequence: CDR1 ENHRY, CDR2 SYGVKD. The CDR3 sequence: CATHGNNEQFF. DNA of the CDR3: TGTGCCACCCACGGGAACAATGAGCAGTTCTTC.

This clonotype occurred many times. The V and J genes are TRBV7-9 and TRBJ2-7; 9 bases align to TRBD1. Germline V gives CDR1 SEHNR, CDR2 FQNEAQ (reference sequence). Losses at the gene ends were 5 bases for V and 9 bases for J; bases not matched to a gene: 8. The CDR3 consists of 13 residues. CDR3 amino acids: CASSADRGARQYF. CDR3 in DNA: TGTGCCAGCAGCGCGGACAGGGGTGCGAGGCAGTACTTC.

This clonotype was seen ten or more times. This chain connects TRBV7-8 to TRBJ2-1, with D hard to call. Germline CDR1 SGHVS, CDR2 FQNEAQ. V was trimmed by 5 bases and J by 8 bases, leaving 16 bases between them. The CDR3 is 14 residues long. This chain's CDR3 is CASSNTDGWDEQFF. DNA for the CDR3: TGTGCCAGCAGCAATACGGACGGGTGGGATGAGCAGTTCTTC.

To note about this clonotype: An end of the junction does not agree with germline; a read error may underlie this. The genes are TRBV7-9 and TRBJ2-1; tentative D call: TRBD2 (6 bases). This CDR3 contains 14 residues. The germline CDR1 and CDR2 sequences are SEHNR and FQNEAQ (reference sequence). CDR3 sequence: CVSSRTNSRNEQFF. For the CDR3, the DNA is TGTGTCAGCAGCAGGACTAACTCTAGGAATGAGCAGTTCTTC.

This clonotype was counted only a few times. V usage is TRBV14 and J usage is TRBJ1-4; no definite D call. The CDR3 has 15 amino acids. The V end lost 0 bases, the J end lost 0 bases, and 5 bases lay between the germline ends. The germline V gene encodes CDR1 SGHDN and CDR2 FVKESK. CDR3 in amino acids: CASSQDHATNEKLFF. DNA for the CDR3: TGTGCCAGCAGCCAAGATCACGCAACTAATGAAAAACTGTTTTTT.

The gene calls are TRBV6-2 or TRBV6-3 and TRBJ2-1, with TRBD2 matching 8 bases. V was pared by 2 bases and J by 4 bases, with 7 bases of the junction left unmatched. The CDR3 runs 16 residues. Germline loops: CDR1 MNHEY, CDR2 SVGEGT. DNA for the CDR3: TGTGCCAGCAGTTACGTCTTAGCGGGGCCATACAATGAGCAGTTCTTC. Protein: CASSYVLAGPYNEQFF.

CDR3 loop: CASSVYRGEAGYTF. The CDR3 coding sequence is TGTGCCAGCAGTGTATACAGGGGCGAGGCTGGCTACACCTTC. The chain combines TRBV6-1 with TRBJ1-2, with TRBD1 matching over 7 bases. CDR1 is MNHNS and CDR2 is SASEGT in the germline V gene. The length of the CDR3 is 14 residues. V lost 4 bases, J lost 7 bases, and 9 bases stayed unmatched.

The chain is built from TRBV7-6 and TRBJ1-2; no firm D call. Germline lookup yields CDR1 SGHVS and CDR2 FNYEAQ. The CDR3 totals 12 residues. V was cut by 11 bases and J by 8 bases, with 18 bases left in between. The CDR3 loop is CASPASIWGYTF. The CDR3, as DNA: TGTGCCTCCCCGGCGAGTATATGGGGCTACACCTTC.

The sample holds many counts of this clonotype. The V gene is TRBV6-1, the J gene TRBJ2-7; D is unclear. V gave up 3 bases and J gave up 0 bases, with 6 bases separating them. From germline, CDR1 is MNHNS and CDR2 SASEGT. CDR3 size: 13 residues. The CDR3 spells CASSENLSYEQYF. The CDR3 region has the DNA TGTGCCAGCAGTGAGAACCTCTCCTACGAGCAGTACTTC.

Only one count was recorded for this clonotype. The rearrangement uses TRBV6-1 and TRBJ2-7; no reliable D call. Germline CDR1 and CDR2: MNHNS and SASEGT. This CDR3 region has 15 residues. The V end lost 5 bases, the J end lost 3 bases, and 17 bases lay between the germline ends. In DNA form, the CDR3 reads TGTGCCAGCAGTCCAGAAAATTCCCCCCTCTACGAGCAGTACTTC. It translates to CASSPENSPLYEQYF.

This clonotype has more than one count but fewer than ten. This sequence joins TRBV15 and TRBJ2-1; 9 bases are shared with TRBD2. The J segment lost 9 bases and the V segment lost 5 bases, leaving 11 bases of the junction unmatched. Germline loops: CDR1 LNHNV, CDR2 YYDKDF (reference sequence). The CDR3 is made up of 15 amino acids. In DNA form, the CDR3 reads TGTGCCACCAGCTTTGCGGGGGGGCCGGGGTTTGAGCAGTTCTTC. Protein product: CATSFAGGPGFEQFF.

This clonotype was counted many times. The CDR3 coding sequence is TGTGCCAGCAGCCGCGGACAGGGACTGGGTGGAAACACCATATATTTT. This sequence encodes CASSRGQGLGGNTIYF. The chain couples TRBV7-9 to TRBJ1-3; TRBD1 aligns across 8 bases. The trim removed 5 bases at V and 3 bases at J, leaving 9 bases unmatched. Germline lookup yields CDR1 SEHNR and CDR2 FQNEAQ (reference sequence). This CDR3 is built from 16 residues.

This clonotype was observed once. The CDR3 DNA follows: TGTGCCAGTTCCACGGGACTGGGGAACACTGAAGCTTTCTTT. It yields the protein CASSTGLGNTEAFF. The V call is TRBV19, the J call TRBJ1-1; maybe TRBD1 (5 bases). The ends were cut back, 8 bases at V and 1 base at J, with 14 bases in the middle. The CDR3 covers 14 residues. Germline CDR1 is LNHDA and CDR2 is SQIVND (reference sequence).

This clonotype appeared once. The junction does not match germline at one end; this may be a read error. This rearrangement joins TRBV6-2 or TRBV6-3 to TRBJ1-2; possible D gene TRBD1, 5 bases. This CDR3 is built from 13 residues. Germline-derived CDR1 and CDR2 are MNHEY and SVGEGT. The CDR3 bases are TGTGCCAACAGTTCGGGACCCCTCGATGGCTACACCTTC. It encodes CANSSGPLDGYTF.

The gene calls are TRBV6-6 and TRBJ2-1; 12 bases are a match to TRBD2. The CDR3 is made up of 12 amino acids. The germline V gene encodes CDR1 MNHNY and CDR2 SVGAGI (reference sequence). V dropped 3 bases and J dropped 14; count of bases not matched to a gene: 2. CDR3 sequence: CASSYRTSGEFF. The CDR3 region has the DNA TGTGCCAGCAGTTATAGGACTAGCGGGGAGTTCTTC.

The rearrangement links TRBV7-9 to TRBJ1-2; tentative D call: TRBD1 (5 bases). The CDR3 is 13 residues long. V was pared by 8 bases and J by 6 bases, with 16 bases between. The germline CDR1 and CDR2 sequences are SEHNR and FQNEAQ (reference sequence). DNA for the CDR3: TGTGCCAGCCAAACACCTACCAGGGATGGCTACACCTTC. Its translation is CASQTPTRDGYTF.

This sequence joins TRBV5-1 and TRBJ2-1, with 8 bases that match TRBD1. Germline CDR1 and CDR2: SGHRS and YFSETQ. With 7 bases clipped from V and 8 bases from J, the junction kept 11 bases outside the gene matches. The CDR3 is 14 residues long. The CDR3 DNA reads as TGCGCCAGCGGTATGACAGGGGCGATCGATGAGCAGTTCTTC. Translation: CASGMTGAIDEQFF.

The V call is TRBV7-9, the J call TRBJ1-3, with D unresolved. Trimming took off 4 bases at V and 6 bases at J, with 16 bases between the two ends. CDR1 is SEHNR and CDR2 is FQNEAQ in the germline V gene (reference sequence). CDR3 length equals 15 residues. The CDR3 here is CASSSPTVETNTIYF. The CDR3 DNA reads as TGTGCCAGCAGCTCTCCAACAGTTGAAACAAACACCATATATTTT.